The 27 T cell receptor beta chains in this list originate from one sample, sequenced in a study of OX40 agonist ivuxolimab in advanced cancers. Generated by immunoSEQ multiplex PCR, the TCRdb table keeps only in-frame clones and is missing some. The sample has around 56,000 clones, roughly 83% seen once; the top ten hold approximately 1%. The sequenced sample was CD4+ or CD8+ T cells sorted from blood, obtained in a trial of the OX40 agonist ivuxolimab. These receptors were taken from an adult with an advanced solid tumor such as melanoma, head and neck, liver or kidney cancer.

This clone has just one count. The chain carries TRBV10-1 and TRBJ1-1, with D unclear. Germline V lookup: CDR1 WNHNN, CDR2 SYGVQD (reference sequence). This CDR3 region has 13 residues. Trimming stripped 6 bases from V and 0 bases from J, with 8 bases between. Written as DNA, the CDR3 is TGCGCCAGCAGGGCGGGTCTGAACACTGAAGCTTTCTTT. Its translation is CASRAGLNTEAFF.

This rearrangement joins TRBV7-8 to TRBJ2-5; D possibly corresponds to TRBD1 (5 bases). Trimming took 1 base from V and 4 from J, leaving 13 bases between them. Per germline, CDR1 SGHVS and CDR2 FQNEAQ. This CDR3 has 15 residues. CDR3 sequence reads: CASSLEARGTETQYF. CDR3 nucleotide sequence: TGTGCCAGCAGCTTAGAAGCTAGGGGAACAGAGACCCAGTACTTC.

In DNA form, the CDR3 reads TGTGCCAGCAGCGTCACAGGGGTAGTTGGAAACACCATATATTTT. Its protein is CASSVTGVVGNTIYF. The rearrangement joins TRBV2 to TRBJ1-3, with 7 bases lining up with TRBD1. The CDR3 contains 15 residues. The junction had 8 bases not matched to a gene; V was cut back by 6 bases and J by 3 bases. The germline V gene encodes CDR1 SNHLY and CDR2 FYNNEI.

Only one count was recorded for this clone. The chain recombines TRBV7-3 with TRBJ1-6; D call uncertain. The germline V gene encodes CDR1 SGHTA and CDR2 FQGTGA. The CDR3 runs 13 residues. V lost 0 bases and J 6 bases, leaving 3 bases between the germline ends. CDR3 sequence (DNA): TGTGCCAGCAGCTTAACCTTTAATTCACCCCTCCACTTT. This gives the protein CASSLTFNSPLHF. Full variable domain (missing parts from reference TRBV7-3 and TRBJ1-6): GAGVSQTPSNKVTEKGKYVELRCDPISGHTALYWYRQSLGQGPEFLIYFQGTGAADDSGLPNDRFFAVRPEGSVSTLKIQRTERGDSAVYLCASSLTFNSPLHFGNGTRLTVT.

In its sample, this clone was seen a few times. The chain carries TRBV29-1 and TRBJ1-1; D is undetermined. Trimming removed 4 bases at V and 1 base at J, with 10 bases between. Germline lookup yields CDR1 SQVTM and CDR2 ANQGSEA. CDR3 size: 13 residues. DNA for the CDR3: TGCAGCGTTGTAGGGCAGTCGAACACTGAAGCTTTCTTT. Its translation is CSVVGQSNTEAFF.

This chain uses TRBV9 with TRBJ2-5; the match to TRBD2 covers 14 bases. The CDR3 runs to 19 residues. The V gene's germline CDR1 is SGDLS and CDR2 YYNGEE. The J segment lost 5 bases and the V segment lost 2 bases, leaving 14 bases of the junction unmatched. CDR3: CASSVGLAGGSDGWETQYF. The DNA of the CDR3 is TGTGCCAGCAGCGTCGGACTAGCGGGAGGAAGTGATGGGTGGGAGACCCAGTACTTC.

This chain connects TRBV19 to TRBJ2-7, with 11 nucleotides matching TRBD2. CDR3 length equals 17 residues. Per germline, CDR1 LNHDA and CDR2 SQIVND (reference sequence). Germline trimming cut 0 bases from V and 0 bases from J; bases unmatched to any gene: 4. The CDR3 loop is CASSIETTSGVSYEQYF. Here the CDR3 DNA reads TGTGCCAGTAGTATAGAAACGACTAGCGGGGTCTCCTACGAGCAGTACTTC.

The CDR3 region has the DNA TGTGCCAGTAGTATCAACCACCCGGGACAGGGAGGCACTGAAGCTTTCTTT. This sequence encodes CASSINHPGQGGTEAFF. The gene calls are TRBV19 and TRBJ1-1, with 9 bases fitting TRBD1. J was trimmed by 4 bases and V by 3 bases; bases with no gene match: 12. The CDR3 extends over 17 amino acids. Germline-derived CDR1 and CDR2 are LNHDA and SQIVND (reference sequence).

The V call is TRBV7-3, the J call TRBJ1-6; 11 nucleotides align to TRBD1. The CDR3 length is 14 residues. Germline lookup yields CDR1 SGHTA and CDR2 FQGTGA. V shed 4 bases, J shed 7 bases, and the junction held 0 bases outside the gene matches. CDR3 amino acids: CASSWTGGNSPLHF. As DNA, the CDR3 is TGTGCCAGCAGCTGGACAGGGGGCAATTCACCCCTCCACTTT.

The sample holds one count of this clone. CDR3 DNA sequence: TGTGCCAGCAGCTTAGCAGGTTACTATGGCTACACCTTC. Protein sequence: CASSLAGYYGYTF. This chain joins TRBV7-9 and TRBJ1-2; D is undetermined. CDR3 length: 13 residues. Between the trimmed V and J ends, which lost 0 bases and 3 bases, there was a span of 5 bases. Germline V gene lookup returns CDR1 SEHNR and CDR2 FQNEAQ (reference sequence). The whole variable domain, filled in from reference TRBV7-9 and TRBJ1-2, reads DTGVSQNPRHKITKRGQNVTFRCDPISEHNRLYWYRQTLGQGPEFLTYFQNEAQLEKSRLLSDRFSAERPKGSFSTLEIQRTEQGDSAMYLCASSLAGYYGYTFGSGTRLTVV.

The chain is built from TRBV4-1 and TRBJ2-5, with unresolved D. V was trimmed by 0 bases and J by 0 bases, leaving 5 bases between them. CDR1 is MGHRA and CDR2 is YSYEKL in the germline V gene. The CDR3 extends over 14 amino acids. CDR3 protein: CASSQDPNQETQYF. The CDR3, as DNA: TGCGCCAGCAGCCAAGATCCCAACCAAGAGACCCAGTACTTC.

The chain joins TRBV11-2 to TRBJ2-3; D not resolved. The CDR3 contains 15 residues. Germline CDR1 and CDR2: SGHAT and FQNNGV. V was clipped by 4 bases and J by 1 base, with 12 bases between them. CDR3 DNA sequence: TGTGCCAGCAGCTCCGAGAATCTTGGCACAGATACGCAGTATTTT. It encodes CASSSENLGTDTQYF. Complete variable domain (other parts from reference TRBV11-2 and TRBJ2-3): EAGVAQSPRYKIIEKRQSVAFWCNPISGHATLYWYQQILGQGPKLLIQFQNNGVVDDSQLPKDRFSAERLKGVDSTLKIQPAKLEDSAVYLCASSSENLGTDTQYFGPGTRLTVL.

The rearrangement uses TRBV7-9 and TRBJ2-5; TRBD2 matches 10 bases. Germline V CDR1 and CDR2: SEHNR, FQNEAQ (reference sequence). CDR3 length: 17 residues. The trim removed 8 bases at V and 1 base at J, leaving 13 bases unmatched. This CDR3 reads CASVSGRAFGVQETQYF. The CDR3 coding sequence is TGTGCCAGCGTCAGCGGGAGGGCCTTCGGGGTCCAAGAGACCCAGTACTTC.

This rearrangement joins TRBV14 to TRBJ1-2, with a tentative D call TRBD1 (6 bases). This CDR3 is built from 12 residues. The ends were cut back, 5 bases at V and 5 bases at J, with 9 bases in the middle. Germline V CDR1 and CDR2: SGHDN, FVKESK. This CDR3 reads CASSEQGYGYTF. CDR3 in DNA: TGTGCCAGCAGCGAACAGGGATATGGCTACACCTTC. The full variable domain, in which reference TRBV14 and TRBJ1-2 provide the parts outside the CDR3, is EAGVTQFPSHSVIEKGQTVTLRCDPISGHDNLYWYRRVMGKEIKFLLHFVKESKQDESGMPNNRFLAERTGGTYSTLKVQPAELEDSGVYFCASSEQGYGYTFGSGTRLTVV.

To note about this clone: Germline is not matched at one junction end, which may reflect a read error. The rearrangement joins TRBV7-8 to TRBJ2-7; D remains ambiguous. Germline CDR1 and CDR2: SGHVS and FQNEAQ. CDR3 size: 11 residues. CDR3 nucleotides: TGTGCCAGCAGCTTATCCTTCGAGCAGTACTTC. Protein sequence: CASSLSFEQYF.

The rearrangement links TRBV7-3 to TRBJ2-1; TRBD2 matches 9 bases. V lost 6 bases to trimming and J lost 10 bases; unmatched junction nucleotides: 4. The CDR3 covers 12 residues. Germline lookup yields CDR1 SGHTA and CDR2 FQGTGA. This CDR3 reads CASSILAGEQFF. Written as DNA, the CDR3 is TGTGCCAGCAGTATTCTAGCGGGGGAGCAGTTCTTC. Drawing the rest from reference TRBV7-3 and TRBJ2-1, the complete variable domain is GAGVSQTPSNKVTEKGKYVELRCDPISGHTALYWYRQSLGQGPEFLIYFQGTGAADDSGLPNDRFFAVRPEGSVSTLKIQRTERGDSAVYLCASSILAGEQFFGPGTRLTVL.

The chain uses TRBV6-1 and TRBJ1-6; D remains unclear. The germline CDR1 and CDR2 sequences are MNHNS and SASEGT. The V end was cut by 6 bases, the J end by 10 bases, with 16 bases between. The CDR3 has 14 amino acids. Here the CDR3 reads CASSLRENTSPLHF. CDR3 nucleotides: TGTGCCAGCAGCCTGAGAGAGAACACATCACCCCTCCACTTT.

The rearrangement joins TRBV6-6 to TRBJ2-3; possible D gene TRBD1, 6 bases. This CDR3 spans 13 amino acids. V lost 8 bases, J lost 3 bases, and 12 bases lay in between. CDR1 is MNHNY and CDR2 is SVGAGI in the germline V gene (reference sequence). CDR3 nucleotides: TGTGCCAGCCGACTCAGGGGAACAGATACGCAGTATTTT. Its protein product is CASRLRGTDTQYF.

This chain connects TRBV9 to TRBJ1-1; a possible D gene is TRBD1 (6 bases). The CDR3 has 16 amino acids. Germline values: CDR1 SGDLS, CDR2 YYNGEE. The V end was cut by 4 bases, the J end by 0 bases, with 16 bases between. The CDR3 DNA reads as TGTGCCAGCAGCATAGGGCTACAGGGACTGAACACTGAAGCTTTCTTT. As protein: CASSIGLQGLNTEAFF. Together with reference TRBV9 and TRBJ1-1, the CDR3 gives the full variable domain: DSGVTQTPKHLITATGQRVTLRCSPRSGDLSVYWYQQSLDQGLQFLIQYYNGEERAKGNILERFSAQQFPDLHSELNLSSLELGDSALYFCASSIGLQGLNTEAFFGQGTRLTVV.

J is TRBJ1-5 and V is TRBV6-1, with D hard to call. V was trimmed by 3 bases and J by 0 bases, leaving 12 bases between them. The CDR3 is made up of 16 amino acids. CDR1 MNHNS and CDR2 SASEGT come from the germline V gene. The CDR3 sequence is CASSDQLFGSNQPQHF. The CDR3 nucleotides read TGTGCCAGCAGTGATCAGCTCTTCGGTAGCAATCAGCCCCAGCATTTT.

The chain uses TRBV5-1 and TRBJ1-2; 12 bases agree with TRBD1. The CDR3 covers 18 residues. V was clipped by 4 bases and J by 3 bases; unmatched bases: 13. Germline V gene sequence: CDR1 SGHRS, CDR2 YFSETQ. CDR3 DNA: TGCGCCAGCAGCCGGACCGGGACAGGGGGCGGATTGCACTATGGCTACACCTTC. It encodes CASSRTGTGGGLHYGYTF. The full variable domain, with the rest looked up from reference TRBV5-1 and TRBJ1-2, is KAGVTQTPRYLIKTRGQQVTLSCSPISGHRSVSWYQQTPGQGLQFLFEYFSETQRNKGNFPGRFSGRQFSNSRSEMNVSTLELGDSALYLCASSRTGTGGGLHYGYTFGSGTRLTVV.

This clone was seen a handful of times. The V and J genes are TRBV14 and TRBJ1-1; tentative D call: TRBD1 (6 bases). V was pared by 4 bases and J by 4 bases, with 16 bases between. Germline V gives CDR1 SGHDN, CDR2 FVKESK. CDR3 length: 15 amino acids. CDR3 in DNA: TGTGCCAGCAGCCTTTATCCGGGGGCGGGCACTGAAGCTTTCTTT. Its translation: CASSLYPGAGTEAFF. The whole variable domain, remainder taken from reference TRBV14 and TRBJ1-1, is EAGVTQFPSHSVIEKGQTVTLRCDPISGHDNLYWYRRVMGKEIKFLLHFVKESKQDESGMPNNRFLAERTGGTYSTLKVQPAELEDSGVYFCASSLYPGAGTEAFFGQGTRLTVV.

The rearrangement joins TRBV19 to TRBJ1-1; TRBD1 aligns across 7 bases. Trimming at V came to 7 bases and at J to 3 bases, leaving 8 bases not matched to a gene. There are 14 residues in the CDR3. The germline V gene encodes CDR1 LNHDA and CDR2 SQIVND (reference sequence). CDR3 amino acids: CASNAQGWDTEAFF. The CDR3 nucleotides are TGTGCCAGTAACGCACAGGGGTGGGACACTGAAGCTTTCTTT.

This rearrangement joins TRBV28 to TRBJ2-3; no clear D gene. CDR1 and CDR2 (germline): MDHEN, SYDVKM. The V and J ends lost 2 bases and 6 bases respectively, with 3 bases between them. CDR3 length: 11 amino acids. This CDR3 is CASSLRDTQYF. The CDR3 bases are TGTGCCAGCAGTTTACGGGATACGCAGTATTTT. The variable domain in full, with the rest retrieved from reference TRBV28 and TRBJ2-3, is DVKVTQSSRYLVKRTGEKVFLECVQDMDHENMFWYRQDPGLGLRLIYFSYDVKMKEKGDIPEGYSVSREKKERFSLILESASTNQTSMYLCASSLRDTQYFGPGTRLTVL.

V gene TRBV28 combines with J gene TRBJ1-2; D ambiguous. CDR1 is MDHEN, CDR2 SYDVKM, per germline. Trimming stripped 3 bases from V and 4 bases from J, with 9 bases between. This CDR3 is 13 amino acids long. The DNA of the CDR3 is TGTGCCAGCAGTTTGGTCAGTCCCTATGGCTACACCTTC. As protein: CASSLVSPYGYTF.

The rearrangement links TRBV7-8 to TRBJ1-2; 8 positions match TRBD1. Unmatched junction bases numbered 6, after V lost 7 bases and J lost 2 bases. Germline CDR1 and CDR2: SGHVS and FQNEAQ. This CDR3 spans 14 amino acids. The CDR3 DNA reads TGTGCCAGCAAGGGGACAGGATGGAACTATGGCTACACCTTC. It yields the protein CASKGTGWNYGYTF.

V usage is TRBV18 and J usage is TRBJ2-3; 7 bases are a match to TRBD1. V lost 1 base to trimming and J lost 5 bases; unmatched junction nucleotides: 3. The CDR3 extends over 14 amino acids. Per germline, CDR1 KGHSH and CDR2 LQKENI. The DNA for the CDR3 is TGTGCCAGCTCACCACGAGGGGGCCAAGATACGCAGTATTTT. It is translated as CASSPRGGQDTQYF. Full variable domain (remainder filled in from reference TRBV18 and TRBJ2-3): NAGVMQNPRHLVRRRGQEARLRCSPMKGHSHVYWYRQLPEEGLKFMVYLQKENIIDESGMPKERFSAEFPKEGPSILRIQQVVRGDSAAYFCASSPRGGQDTQYFGPGTRLTVL.